This T cell receptor beta chain comes out of a study of blood T cells in healthy people across ages. Investigators took about 10 milliliters of peripheral blood from every donor. The CDR3 is made up of 16 amino acids. The V gene end was trimmed by 6 bases and the J gene end by 4 bases; junction bases not matched to a gene: 11. Next came a second PCR, run for about 7 to 12 cycles, which used a sample-barcoded 5' primer along with a J-beta primer mix. Each cDNA molecule received a tag from a template-switch adaptor that had 12 random nucleotides. TCRdb re-analysed the 5' RACE reads in MiXCR, keeping a single row per CDR3 protein. The data hold approximately 1,100,000 distinct CDR3 sequences, with more than 40% observed a single time. Remarks on this clonotype: Its antigen is currently unknown.

General study results and limits: Donors of long life had a larger count of naive CD4+ cells and greater diversity than aged donors. Naive T cell percentage strongly correlated with TCR beta diversity.

This TCR came from a woman between 55 and 75 years old in good health. The chain carries TRBV12-3 or TRBV12-4 and TRBJ1-5; 8 bases are a match to TRBD1. The sample comprised blood. The CDR3 nucleotides read TGTGCCAGCAGCCCCACCCCTGGACAGGGTAATCAGCCCCAGCATTTT. Amino acids: CASSPTPGQGNQPQHF.